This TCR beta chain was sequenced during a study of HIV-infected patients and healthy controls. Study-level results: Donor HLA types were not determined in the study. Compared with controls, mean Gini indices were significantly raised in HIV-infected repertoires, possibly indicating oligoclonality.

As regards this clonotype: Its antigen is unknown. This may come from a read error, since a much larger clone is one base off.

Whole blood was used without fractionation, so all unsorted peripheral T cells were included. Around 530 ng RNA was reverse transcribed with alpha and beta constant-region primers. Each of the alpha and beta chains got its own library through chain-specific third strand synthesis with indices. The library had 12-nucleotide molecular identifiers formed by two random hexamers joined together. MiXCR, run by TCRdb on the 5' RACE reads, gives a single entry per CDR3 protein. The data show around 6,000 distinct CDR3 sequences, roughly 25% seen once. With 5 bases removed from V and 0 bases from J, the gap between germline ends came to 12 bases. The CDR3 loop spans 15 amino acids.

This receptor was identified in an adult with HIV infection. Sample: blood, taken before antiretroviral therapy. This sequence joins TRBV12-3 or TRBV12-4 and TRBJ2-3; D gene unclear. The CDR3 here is CASSGRITSTDTQYF. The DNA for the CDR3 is TGTGCCAGCAGTGGCAGAATTACTAGCACAGATACGCAGTATTTT.